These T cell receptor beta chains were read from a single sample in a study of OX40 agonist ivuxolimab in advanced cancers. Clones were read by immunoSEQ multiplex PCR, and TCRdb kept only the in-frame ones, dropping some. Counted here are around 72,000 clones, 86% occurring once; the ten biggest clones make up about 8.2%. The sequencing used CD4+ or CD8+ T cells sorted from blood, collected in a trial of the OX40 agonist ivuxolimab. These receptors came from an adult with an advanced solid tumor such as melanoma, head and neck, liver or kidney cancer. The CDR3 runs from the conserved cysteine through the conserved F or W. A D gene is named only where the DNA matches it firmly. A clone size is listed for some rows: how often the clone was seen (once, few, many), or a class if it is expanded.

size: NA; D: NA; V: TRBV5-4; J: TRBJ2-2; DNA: TGTGCCAGCAGCTTGCAGGACGGGGAGCTGTTTTTT; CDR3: CASSLQDGELFF
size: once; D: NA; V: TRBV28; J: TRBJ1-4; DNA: TGTGCCAGCAGTTCAGGACGGCCGAATAATGAAAAACTGTTTTTT; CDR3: CASSSGRPNNEKLFF
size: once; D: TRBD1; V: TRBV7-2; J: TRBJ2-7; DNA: TGTGCCAGCAGCCCCCGACAGGGAAACAACGAGCAGTACTTC; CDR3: CASSPRQGNNEQYF
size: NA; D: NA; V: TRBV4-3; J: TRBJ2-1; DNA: TGCGCCAGCAGCAGGGGGGCGGGAACCTACAATGAGCAGTTCTTC; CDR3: CASSRGAGTYNEQFF
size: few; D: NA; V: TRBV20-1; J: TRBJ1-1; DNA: TGCAGTGCTGGAGACACTGAAGCTTTCTTT; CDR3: CSAGDTEAFF
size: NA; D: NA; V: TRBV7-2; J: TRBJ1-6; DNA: TGTGCCAGCAGCTTAGACTTGGGGGTAAATTCACCCCTCCACTTT; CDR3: CASSLDLGVNSPLHF
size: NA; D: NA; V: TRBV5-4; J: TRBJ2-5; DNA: TGTGCCAGCAGCTTGCGGGACGGCCAAGAGACCCAGTACTTC; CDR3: CASSLRDGQETQYF
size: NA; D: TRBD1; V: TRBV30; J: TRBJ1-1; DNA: TGTGCCTGGATCGGACAGGGGGCTGGAGCTTTCTTT; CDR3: CAWIGQGAGAFF
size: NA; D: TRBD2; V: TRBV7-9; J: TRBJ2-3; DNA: TGTGCCAGCAGCTCGGGGAGCGGGGCCTACACAGATACGCAGTATTTT; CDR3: CASSSGSGAYTDTQYF
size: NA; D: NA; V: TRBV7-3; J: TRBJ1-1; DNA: TGTGCCAGCAGCCGCGGGGATATGAACACTGAAGCTTTCTTT; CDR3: CASSRGDMNTEAFF
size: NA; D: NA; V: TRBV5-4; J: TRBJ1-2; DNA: TGTGCCAGCAGCCCTAATAATTCTCCGGGGACGTGG; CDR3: CASSPNNSPGTW
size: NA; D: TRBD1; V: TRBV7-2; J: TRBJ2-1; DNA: TGTGCCAGCAGCTCGGGACAGTACAATGAGCAGTTCTTC; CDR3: CASSSGQYNEQFF